This T cell receptor beta chain was obtained from a study of blood T cell repertoires in COVID-19. Turning to the study itself: COVID-19 samples collected from the United States, Italy and Spain covered acute and convalescent phases.

Enrollment of patients from Seattle took place during active infection, with longitudinal follow-up. In the original processing: Estimation of nucleated cell counts relied on the amplification of reference gene primers. The protocol was immunoSEQ multiplex PCR, while the TCRdb copy is restricted to in-frame clones and leaves out a portion. V, J and clone size were drawn from that table, and D and trimming were deduced from the DNA. The sample lists some 200,000 clones, approximately 80% occurring once. What was sequenced was peripheral blood. The origin of this receptor is a woman in her 70s with COVID-19, enrolled during active disease.

The CDR3 protein is CASSLPGGVSYNEQFF. DNA of the CDR3: TGTGCCAGCAGCTTGCCGGGAGGCGTCTCCTACAATGAGCAGTTCTTC. The chain employs TRBV5-8 and TRBJ2-1; 7 nucleotides line up with TRBD2. CDR3 length equals 16 residues. Germline V gives CDR1 SGHTS, CDR2 YDEGEE. The V segment lost 1 base and the J segment 0 bases; nucleotides outside the gene matches: 4.